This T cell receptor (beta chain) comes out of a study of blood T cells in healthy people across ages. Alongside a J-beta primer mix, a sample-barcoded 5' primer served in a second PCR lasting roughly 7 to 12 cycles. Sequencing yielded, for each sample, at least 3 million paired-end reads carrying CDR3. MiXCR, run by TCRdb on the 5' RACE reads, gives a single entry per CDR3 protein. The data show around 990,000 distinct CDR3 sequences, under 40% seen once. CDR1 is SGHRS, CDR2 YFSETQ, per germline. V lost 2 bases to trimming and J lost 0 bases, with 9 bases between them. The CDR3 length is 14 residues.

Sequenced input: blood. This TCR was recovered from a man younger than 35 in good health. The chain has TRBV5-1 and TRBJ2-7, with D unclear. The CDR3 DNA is TGCGCCAGCAGCTTCGGCAGCTACTCCTACGAGCAGTACTTC. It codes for CASSFGSYSYEQYF. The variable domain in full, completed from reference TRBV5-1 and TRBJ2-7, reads KAGVTQTPRYLIKTRGQQVTLSCSPISGHRSVSWYQQTPGQGLQFLFEYFSETQRNKGNFPGRFSGRQFSNSRSEMNVSTLELGDSALYLCASSFGSYSYEQYFGPGTRLTVT.